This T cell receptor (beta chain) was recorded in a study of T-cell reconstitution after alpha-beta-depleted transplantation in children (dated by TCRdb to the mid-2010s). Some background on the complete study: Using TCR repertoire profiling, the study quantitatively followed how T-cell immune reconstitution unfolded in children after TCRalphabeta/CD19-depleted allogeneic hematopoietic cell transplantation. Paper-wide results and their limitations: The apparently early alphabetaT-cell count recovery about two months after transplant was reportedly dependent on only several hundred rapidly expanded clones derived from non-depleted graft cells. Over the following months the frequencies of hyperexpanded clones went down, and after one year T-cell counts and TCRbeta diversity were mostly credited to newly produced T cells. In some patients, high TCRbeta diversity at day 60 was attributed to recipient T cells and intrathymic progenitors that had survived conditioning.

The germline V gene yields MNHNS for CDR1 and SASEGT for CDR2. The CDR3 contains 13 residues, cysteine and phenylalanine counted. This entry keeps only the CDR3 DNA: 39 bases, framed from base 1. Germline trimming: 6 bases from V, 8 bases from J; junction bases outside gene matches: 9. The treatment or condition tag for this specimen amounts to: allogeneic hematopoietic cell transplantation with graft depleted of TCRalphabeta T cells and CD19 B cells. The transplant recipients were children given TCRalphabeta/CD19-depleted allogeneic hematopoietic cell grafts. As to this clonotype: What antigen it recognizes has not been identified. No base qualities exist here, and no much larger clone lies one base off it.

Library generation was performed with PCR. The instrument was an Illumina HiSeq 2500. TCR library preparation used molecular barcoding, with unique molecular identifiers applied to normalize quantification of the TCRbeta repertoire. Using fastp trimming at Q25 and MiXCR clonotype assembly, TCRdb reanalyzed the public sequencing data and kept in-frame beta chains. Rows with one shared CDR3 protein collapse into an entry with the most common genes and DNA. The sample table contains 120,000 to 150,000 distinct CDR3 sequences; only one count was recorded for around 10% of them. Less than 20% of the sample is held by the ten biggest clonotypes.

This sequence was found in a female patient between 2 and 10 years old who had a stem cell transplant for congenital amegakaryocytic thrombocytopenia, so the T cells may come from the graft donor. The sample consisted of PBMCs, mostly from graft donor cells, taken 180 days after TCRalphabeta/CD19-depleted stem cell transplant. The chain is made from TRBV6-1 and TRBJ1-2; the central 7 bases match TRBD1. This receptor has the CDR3 CASRWGQRRGYTF. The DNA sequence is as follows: TGTGCCAGCAGATGGGGACAGCGTCGGGGCTACACCTTC.